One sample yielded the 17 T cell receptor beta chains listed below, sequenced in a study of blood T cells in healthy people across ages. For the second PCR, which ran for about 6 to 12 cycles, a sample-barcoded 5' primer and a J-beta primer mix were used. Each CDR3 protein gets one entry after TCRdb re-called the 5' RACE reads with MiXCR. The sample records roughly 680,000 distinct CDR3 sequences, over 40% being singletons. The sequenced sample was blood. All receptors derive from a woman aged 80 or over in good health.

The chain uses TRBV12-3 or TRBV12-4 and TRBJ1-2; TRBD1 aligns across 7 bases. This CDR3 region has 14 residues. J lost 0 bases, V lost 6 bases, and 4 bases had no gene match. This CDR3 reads CASSLDRPNYGYTF. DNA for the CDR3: TGTGCCAGCAGCTTGGACAGGCCTAACTATGGCTACACCTTC.

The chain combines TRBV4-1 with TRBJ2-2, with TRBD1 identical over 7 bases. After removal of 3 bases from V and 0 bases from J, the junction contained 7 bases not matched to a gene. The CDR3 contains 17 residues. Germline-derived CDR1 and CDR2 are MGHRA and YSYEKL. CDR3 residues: CASSQERQGSNTGELFF. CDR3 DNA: TGCGCCAGCAGCCAGGAACGACAGGGTTCGAACACCGGGGAGCTGTTTTTT.

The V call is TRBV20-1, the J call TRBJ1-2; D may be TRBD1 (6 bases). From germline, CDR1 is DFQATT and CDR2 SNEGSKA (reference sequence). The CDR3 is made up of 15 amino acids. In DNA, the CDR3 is TGCAGGGGGGATAGACGCCAGGGGATTGGGTATGGCTACACCTTC. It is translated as CRGDRRQGIGYGYTF.

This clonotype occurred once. This CDR3 is CATSDRAKGEQFF. The CDR3 DNA is TGTGCCACCAGTGATCGAGCGAAAGGTGAGCAGTTCTTC. The chain combines TRBV24-1 with TRBJ2-1; unclear D gene. Trimming removed 3 bases from V and 9 bases from J, with 11 bases in between. This CDR3 region has 13 residues. Germline lookup yields CDR1 KGHDR and CDR2 SFDVKD.

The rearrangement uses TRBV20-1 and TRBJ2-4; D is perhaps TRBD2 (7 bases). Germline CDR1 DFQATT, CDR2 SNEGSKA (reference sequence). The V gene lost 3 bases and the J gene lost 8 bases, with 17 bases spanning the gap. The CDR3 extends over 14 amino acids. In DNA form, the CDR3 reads TGCAGTGCTAGCGTAGGGGGGGATTTAGACATTCAGTACTTC. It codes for CSASVGGDLDIQYF.

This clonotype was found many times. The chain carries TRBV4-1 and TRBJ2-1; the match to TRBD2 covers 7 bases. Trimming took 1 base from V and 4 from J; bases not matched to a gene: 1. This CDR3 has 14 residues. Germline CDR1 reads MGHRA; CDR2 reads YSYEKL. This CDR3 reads CASSQGGGYNEQFF. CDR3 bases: TGCGCCAGCAGCCAAGGGGGGGGTTACAATGAGCAGTTCTTC.

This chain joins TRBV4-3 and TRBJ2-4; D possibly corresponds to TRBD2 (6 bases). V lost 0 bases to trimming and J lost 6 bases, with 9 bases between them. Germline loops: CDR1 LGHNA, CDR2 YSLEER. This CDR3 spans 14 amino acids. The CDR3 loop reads CASSQDTSRNIQYF. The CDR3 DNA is TGCGCCAGCAGCCAAGATACTAGCAGAAACATTCAGTACTTC.

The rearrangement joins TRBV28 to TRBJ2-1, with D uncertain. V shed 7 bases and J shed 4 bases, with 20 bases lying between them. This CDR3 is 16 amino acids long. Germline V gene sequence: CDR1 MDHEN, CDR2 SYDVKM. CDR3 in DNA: TGTGCCAGCATTGGCGGTTCTGCGGCCGCGTACAATGAGCAGTTCTTC. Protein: CASIGGSAAAYNEQFF.

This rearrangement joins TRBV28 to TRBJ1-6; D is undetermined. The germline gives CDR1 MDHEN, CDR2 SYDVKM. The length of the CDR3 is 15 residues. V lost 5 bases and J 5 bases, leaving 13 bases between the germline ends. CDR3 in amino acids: CASSGLVGNNSPLHF. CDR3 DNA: TGTGCCAGCAGTGGGCTTGTGGGGAATAATTCACCCCTCCACTTT.

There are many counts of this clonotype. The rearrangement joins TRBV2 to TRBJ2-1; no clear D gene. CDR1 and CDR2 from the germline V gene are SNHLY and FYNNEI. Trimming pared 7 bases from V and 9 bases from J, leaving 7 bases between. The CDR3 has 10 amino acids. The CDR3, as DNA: TGTGCCAGCAAAGTTGGTGAGCAGTTCTTC. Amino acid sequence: CASKVGEQFF.

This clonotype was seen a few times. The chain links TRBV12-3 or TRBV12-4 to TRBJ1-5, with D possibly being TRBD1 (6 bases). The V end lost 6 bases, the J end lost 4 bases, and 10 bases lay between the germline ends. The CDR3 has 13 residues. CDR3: CASSAGQNQPQHF. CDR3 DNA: TGTGCCAGCAGCGCGGGACAAAATCAGCCCCAGCATTTT.

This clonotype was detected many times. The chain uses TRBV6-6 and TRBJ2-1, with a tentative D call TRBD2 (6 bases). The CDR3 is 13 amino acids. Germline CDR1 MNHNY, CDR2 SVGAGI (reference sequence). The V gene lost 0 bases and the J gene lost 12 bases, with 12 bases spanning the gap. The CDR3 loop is CASSYSLTAGQFF. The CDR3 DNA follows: TGTGCCAGCAGTTACTCGTTGACAGCGGGGCAGTTCTTC.

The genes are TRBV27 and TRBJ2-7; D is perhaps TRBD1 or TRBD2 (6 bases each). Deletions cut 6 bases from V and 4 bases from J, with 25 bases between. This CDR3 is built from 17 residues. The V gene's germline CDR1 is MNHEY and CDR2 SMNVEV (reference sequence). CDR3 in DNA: TGTGCCAGCAGGTTAACGGGGGCTCAGGTTTTAGGGTACGAGCAGTACTTC. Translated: CASRLTGAQVLGYEQYF.

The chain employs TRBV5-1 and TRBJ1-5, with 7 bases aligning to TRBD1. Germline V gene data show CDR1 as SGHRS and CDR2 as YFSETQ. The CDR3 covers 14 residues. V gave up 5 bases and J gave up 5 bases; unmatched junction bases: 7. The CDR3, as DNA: TGCGCCAGCAGTTCGGGACAGAAAGATCAGCCCCAGCATTTT. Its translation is CASSSGQKDQPQHF.

The CDR3 nucleotides are TGTGCCACCAGTGACCCGACTAGCGGGGACAATGAGCAGTTCTTC. It yields the protein CATSDPTSGDNEQFF. J is TRBJ2-1 and V is TRBV24-1; 11 bases align to TRBD2. Germline CDR1 and CDR2: KGHDR and SFDVKD. The CDR3 is made up of 15 amino acids. V gave up 4 bases and J gave up 5 bases; unmatched junction bases: 3.

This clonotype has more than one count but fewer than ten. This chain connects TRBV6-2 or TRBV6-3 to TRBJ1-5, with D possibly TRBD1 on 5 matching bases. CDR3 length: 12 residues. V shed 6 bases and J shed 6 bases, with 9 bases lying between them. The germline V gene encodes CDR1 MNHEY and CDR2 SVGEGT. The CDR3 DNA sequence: TGTGCCAGCAGGGACACTACTCAGCCCCAGCATTTT. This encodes CASRDTTQPQHF.

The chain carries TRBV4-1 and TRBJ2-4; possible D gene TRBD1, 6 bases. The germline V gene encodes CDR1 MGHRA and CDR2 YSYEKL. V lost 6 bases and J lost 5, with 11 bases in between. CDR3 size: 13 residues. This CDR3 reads CASSPAGENIQYF. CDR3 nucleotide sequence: TGCGCCAGCAGTCCAGCAGGGGAAAACATTCAGTACTTC.